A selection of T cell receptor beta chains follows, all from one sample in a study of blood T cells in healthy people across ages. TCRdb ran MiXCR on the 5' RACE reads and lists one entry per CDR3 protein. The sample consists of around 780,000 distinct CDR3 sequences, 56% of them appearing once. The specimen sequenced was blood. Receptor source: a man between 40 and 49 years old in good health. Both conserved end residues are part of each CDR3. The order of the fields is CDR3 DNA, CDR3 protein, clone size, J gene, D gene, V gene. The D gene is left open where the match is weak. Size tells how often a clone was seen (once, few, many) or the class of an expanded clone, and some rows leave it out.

CDR3 DNA: TGTGCCAGCACCTGGACAGGGGACGCTGAAGCTTTCTTT; CDR3 protein: CASTWTGDAEAFF; clone size: NA; J gene: TRBJ1-1; D gene: TRBD1; V gene: TRBV6-1
CDR3 DNA: TGCAGTGCTGAAGAAATGCGGGAGGTGTTTTTT; CDR3 protein: CSAEEMREVFF; clone size: NA; J gene: TRBJ1-4; D gene: NA; V gene: TRBV20-1
CDR3 DNA: TGTGCCATCAGTGAGCAAGGGACAGCCTATGGCTACACCTTC; CDR3 protein: CAISEQGTAYGYTF; clone size: NA; J gene: TRBJ1-2; D gene: TRBD1; V gene: TRBV10-3
CDR3 DNA: TGTGCCAGCAGTTTAACGGGACAGGGCCTCTACGAGCAGTACTTC; CDR3 protein: CASSLTGQGLYEQYF; clone size: NA; J gene: TRBJ2-7; D gene: TRBD1; V gene: TRBV12-3/TRBV12-4
CDR3 DNA: TGTGCCAGCATCCTCCAGAGGCACCAGTACGAGCAGTACTTC; CDR3 protein: CASILQRHQYEQYF; clone size: NA; J gene: TRBJ2-7; D gene: NA; V gene: TRBV6-5
CDR3 DNA: TGTGCCAGCAGGTCCGGACGGGTAGCGACTGGTGGCTACACCTTC; CDR3 protein: CASRSGRVATGGYTF; clone size: NA; J gene: TRBJ1-2; D gene: NA; V gene: TRBV7-3
CDR3 DNA: TGTGCCAGCAGCGCGGGGCGGGGGGGCTACGAGCAGTACTTC; CDR3 protein: CASSAGRGGYEQYF; clone size: NA; J gene: TRBJ2-7; D gene: TRBD2; V gene: TRBV11-2
CDR3 DNA: TGCAGTGCTACGCGGGGACCTTCCTACGAGCAGTACTTC; CDR3 protein: CSATRGPSYEQYF; clone size: NA; J gene: TRBJ2-7; D gene: NA; V gene: TRBV20-1
CDR3 DNA: TGTGCCAGCAGATTTTTGCCGTCAGGGGCGCAGTATTTT; CDR3 protein: CASRFLPSGAQYF; clone size: NA; J gene: TRBJ2-3; D gene: NA; V gene: TRBV6-1
CDR3 DNA: TGTGCCAGCAGTGGGGGACAAGACAATGAGCAGTTCTTC; CDR3 protein: CASSGGQDNEQFF; clone size: few; J gene: TRBJ2-1; D gene: NA; V gene: TRBV12-3/TRBV12-4
CDR3 DNA: TGTGCTAGTTATTACGGGGAGACCCAGTACTTC; CDR3 protein: CASYYGETQYF; clone size: NA; J gene: TRBJ2-5; D gene: NA; V gene: TRBV12-5
CDR3 DNA: TGTGCCAGCAGAGGACCGATTACAATAGAAAAACTGTTTTTT; CDR3 protein: CASRGPITIEKLFF; clone size: NA; J gene: TRBJ1-4; D gene: NA; V gene: TRBV2
CDR3 DNA: TGCAGTGCTAGAGATCCGGGACTAGCCGTTAATGAGCAGTTCTTC; CDR3 protein: CSARDPGLAVNEQFF; clone size: NA; J gene: TRBJ2-1; D gene: TRBD2; V gene: TRBV20-1
CDR3 DNA: TGTGCCAGCAGCTTTTCCCTGACAGGGGGGGATCAGCCCCAGCATTTT; CDR3 protein: CASSFSLTGGDQPQHF; clone size: NA; J gene: TRBJ1-5; D gene: TRBD1; V gene: TRBV7-9
CDR3 DNA: TGTGCCAGCAGCTTATACGGGACAGGGGTCGAGCAGTACTTC; CDR3 protein: CASSLYGTGVEQYF; clone size: NA; J gene: TRBJ2-7; D gene: TRBD1; V gene: TRBV7-9
CDR3 DNA: TGTGCCAGCAGCTTAGTCTCGGGGGGGGCCAGCAATGAGCAGTTCTTC; CDR3 protein: CASSLVSGGASNEQFF; clone size: NA; J gene: TRBJ2-1; D gene: TRBD2; V gene: TRBV11-1
CDR3 DNA: TGTGCCAGCAGTTTCCCTGTAGGGTTCCCGGATGAGCAGTTCTTC; CDR3 protein: CASSFPVGFPDEQFF; clone size: few; J gene: TRBJ2-1; D gene: NA; V gene: TRBV12-3/TRBV12-4
CDR3 DNA: TGTGCCAGCAGCGTTGGCTCCTACGAGCAGTACTTC; CDR3 protein: CASSVGSYEQYF; clone size: NA; J gene: TRBJ2-7; D gene: NA; V gene: TRBV7-8
CDR3 DNA: TGTGCCGCACAGAAGGACATGAACACTGAAGCTTTCTTT; CDR3 protein: CAAQKDMNTEAFF; clone size: NA; J gene: TRBJ1-1; D gene: NA; V gene: TRBV6-5
CDR3 DNA: TGCAGTGCTAGAGGCCCAGGGAGGGACGAGCAGTACTTC; CDR3 protein: CSARGPGRDEQYF; clone size: once; J gene: TRBJ2-7; D gene: TRBD2; V gene: TRBV20-1
CDR3 DNA: TGTGCCACCGCCGGAACAGGGGCCTACGAGCAGTACTTC; CDR3 protein: CATAGTGAYEQYF; clone size: NA; J gene: TRBJ2-7; D gene: TRBD1; V gene: TRBV19
CDR3 DNA: TGCAGCGTTGGGGCAGACACCCTCTCCTACAATGAGCAGTACTTC; CDR3 protein: CSVGADTLSYNEQYF; clone size: NA; J gene: TRBJ2-7; D gene: NA; V gene: TRBV29-1
CDR3 DNA: TGTGCCAGCAGCCGACTGGGGGTGGATACGCAGTATTTT; CDR3 protein: CASSRLGVDTQYF; clone size: NA; J gene: TRBJ2-3; D gene: NA; V gene: TRBV9
CDR3 DNA: TGTGCCAGCAGGGACAGGGGGCAACTCCAAGAGACCCAGTACTTC; CDR3 protein: CASRDRGQLQETQYF; clone size: NA; J gene: TRBJ2-5; D gene: TRBD1; V gene: TRBV6-1
CDR3 DNA: TGCAGTGCTCTGACTGACAAAAGCAATCAGCCCCAGCATTTT; CDR3 protein: CSALTDKSNQPQHF; clone size: NA; J gene: TRBJ1-5; D gene: NA; V gene: TRBV20-1
CDR3 DNA: TGCAGCGTTGACGGGCTAGCGGGGAGGTCTGATACGCAGTATTTT; CDR3 protein: CSVDGLAGRSDTQYF; clone size: NA; J gene: TRBJ2-3; D gene: TRBD2; V gene: TRBV29-1
CDR3 DNA: TGTGCCAGCAGTTTACGCCACTGGGGGGGCGGTTTTAATGGCTACACCTTC; CDR3 protein: CASSLRHWGGGFNGYTF; clone size: NA; J gene: TRBJ1-2; D gene: NA; V gene: TRBV28
CDR3 DNA: TGTGCCAGCAGTTACTCGGGGCGGTACACTGAAGCTTTCTTT; CDR3 protein: CASSYSGRYTEAFF; clone size: NA; J gene: TRBJ1-1; D gene: NA; V gene: TRBV6-2/TRBV6-3